The 17 T cell receptor beta chains given below trace back to one sample, sequenced in a study of patients and donors after allogeneic stem cell transplantation. TCRdb ran MiXCR on the RT-PCR reads and lists one entry per CDR3 protein. Of roughly 200,000 distinct CDR3 sequences listed, about 40% are singletons. The sample comprised blood, either unsorted or a sorted T cell fraction (not recorded which). The receptor source for this set is a human donor who was either an allogeneic HSCT recipient or a stem cell or donor lymphocyte infusion donor (not recorded which). It is not recorded whose cells these are; they may come from a transplant donor.

The chain carries TRBV19 and TRBJ2-7; maybe TRBD2 (5 bases). The CDR3 covers 14 residues. Trimming took off 6 bases at V and 6 bases at J, with 18 bases between the two ends. The germline V gene encodes CDR1 LNHDA and CDR2 SQIVND (reference sequence). CDR3 sequence (DNA): TGTGCCAGTAGAGGAGAACCCGGGGATACCGAGCAGTACTTC. This gives the protein CASRGEPGDTEQYF.

This clonotype was found a few times. The rearrangement uses TRBV4-3 and TRBJ1-3; D not certain. Trimming removed 0 bases from V and 5 bases from J, with 11 bases in between. CDR1 and CDR2 from the germline V gene are LGHNA and YSLEER. The CDR3 runs 15 residues. DNA of the CDR3: TGCGCCAGCAGCCAAGAGCTGCCCCCCCGAAACACCATATATTTT. The encoded protein is CASSQELPPRNTIYF.

This clonotype was seen only a few times. The gene calls are TRBV13 and TRBJ2-5; 7 bases are shared with TRBD2. The CDR3 covers 13 residues. V lost 3 bases to trimming and J lost 7 bases; unmatched junction nucleotides: 5. Germline CDR1 PRHDT, CDR2 FYEKMQ (reference sequence). CDR3 loop: CASSFGGGTTQYF. Here the CDR3 DNA reads TGTGCCAGCAGCTTTGGGGGGGGAACGACCCAGTACTTC.

This clonotype showed up just a few times. This sequence joins TRBV11-1 and TRBJ1-1; D not certain. The CDR3 length is 13 residues. Germline values: CDR1 SGHAT, CDR2 FQDESV (reference sequence). V lost 3 bases, J lost 4 bases, and 9 bases lay in between. In DNA, the CDR3 is TGTGCCAGCAGCTTGAGGCAGCCCACTGAAGCTTTCTTT. It codes for CASSLRQPTEAFF.

The rearrangement links TRBV7-2 to TRBJ1-5, with a tentative D call TRBD1 (6 bases). Looked up from germline, CDR1 is SGHTA and CDR2 is FQGNSA. The V and J ends lost 5 bases and 0 bases respectively, with 17 bases between them. The CDR3 consists of 17 residues. CDR3 nucleotides: TGTGCCAGCAGCATCGCGGGAGGGGGTTATAGCAATCAGCCCCAGCATTTT. It encodes CASSIAGGGYSNQPQHF.

The genes are TRBV12-3 or TRBV12-4 and TRBJ1-2; 9 nucleotides line up with TRBD1. J lost 8 bases, V lost 5 bases, and 9 bases had no gene match. The CDR3 extends over 14 amino acids. CDR3 DNA: TGTGCCAGCAGTCACACAGGGGGCGAGAACGGCTACACCTTC. Translated, it gives CASSHTGGENGYTF.

There are a few counts of this clonotype. The chain has TRBV29-1 and TRBJ1-3; D not resolved. CDR3 length: 13 residues. CDR1 SQVTM and CDR2 ANQGSEA come from the germline V gene. Trimming removed 6 bases at V and 1 base at J, with 10 bases between. The CDR3 DNA reads as TGCAGCGTCCCGTGCAGGTCTGGAAACACCATATATTTT. Its translation is CSVPCRSGNTIYF.

The chain is built from TRBV7-8 and TRBJ1-6; D remains ambiguous. CDR3 length: 14 residues. The V end lost 4 bases, the J end lost 9 bases, and 13 bases lay between the germline ends. Looked up from germline, CDR1 is SGHVS and CDR2 is FQNEAQ. CDR3 residues: CASSSGPGASPLHF. The CDR3 region has the DNA TGTGCCAGCAGCTCAGGCCCCGGAGCTTCACCCCTCCACTTT.

This clonotype was found a few times. The V gene is TRBV9, the J gene TRBJ2-3; 10 bases are a match to TRBD1. The CDR3 length is 15 residues. CDR1 and CDR2 from the germline V gene are SGDLS and YYNGEE. V lost 3 bases and J lost 3; bases outside the gene matches: 4. This chain's CDR3 is CASSADRGRTDTQYF. The CDR3 bases are TGTGCCAGCAGCGCCGACAGGGGGCGGACAGATACGCAGTATTTT.

The rearrangement uses TRBV7-2 and TRBJ2-5; 7 nucleotides agree with TRBD1. CDR1 and CDR2 (germline): SGHTA, FQGNSA. J lost 5 bases, V lost 7 bases, and 7 bases had no gene match. The CDR3 loop spans 13 amino acids. The CDR3 DNA follows: TGTGCCAGCACCAGGGGGACCTTGGAGACCCAGTACTTC. Its translation: CASTRGTLETQYF. Variable domain in full (rest from reference TRBV7-2 and TRBJ2-5): GAGVSQSPSNKVTEKGKDVELRCDPISGHTALYWYRQSLGQGLEFLIYFQGNSAPDKSGLPSDRFSAERTGGSVSTLTIQRTQQEDSAVYLCASTRGTLETQYFGPGTRLLVL.

This clonotype was recorded only once. The chain joins TRBV12-3 or TRBV12-4 to TRBJ2-1; D uncertain. The V and J ends lost 10 bases and 8 bases respectively, with 18 bases between them. This CDR3 comprises 13 residues. CDR3 protein: CATGIFNSYEQFF. The CDR3 nucleotides read TGTGCCACCGGAATTTTCAACAGCTATGAGCAGTTCTTC.

The chain employs TRBV29-1 and TRBJ1-5; the D gene is possibly TRBD1 (5 bases). The CDR3 sequence is 12 residues long. V lost 4 bases, J lost 4 bases, and 8 bases lay in between. Germline V gene lookup returns CDR1 SQVTM and CDR2 ANQGSEA. CDR3 coding DNA: TGCAGCGTTGTGTCAGGGAATCAGCCCCAGCATTTT. Translating it yields CSVVSGNQPQHF.

There are a few counts of this clonotype. The genes are TRBV6-2 or TRBV6-3 and TRBJ1-1, with D possibly matching TRBD1 (5 bases). The CDR3 totals 14 residues. The germline V gene has CDR1 MNHEY and CDR2 SVGEGT. V dropped 0 bases and J dropped 3 bases, with 8 bases sitting between them. CDR3 residues: CASSYSQGHTEAFF. The CDR3 DNA sequence: TGTGCCAGCAGTTACTCCCAGGGACACACTGAAGCTTTCTTT.

This sequence joins TRBV7-8 and TRBJ1-1; D unclear. Trimming pared 1 base from V and 1 base from J, leaving 10 bases between. Germline CDR1 SGHVS, CDR2 FQNEAQ. The CDR3 sequence is 15 residues long. CDR3 DNA sequence: TGTGCCAGCAGCTTAGGCGACGGGTGGAACACTGAAGCTTTCTTT. It specifies CASSLGDGWNTEAFF. The full variable domain, its missing parts supplied by reference TRBV7-8 and TRBJ1-1, is GAGVSQSPRYKVAKRGQDVALRCDPISGHVSLFWYQQALGQGPEFLTYFQNEAQLDKSGLPSDRFFAERPEGSVSTLKIQRTQQEDSAVYLCASSLGDGWNTEAFFGQGTRLTVV.

This clonotype came up many times. V is TRBV7-9 and J is TRBJ2-3; no clear D gene. The CDR3 has 11 amino acids. With 5 bases removed from V and 1 base from J, the gap between germline ends came to 1 base. Per germline, CDR1 SEHNR and CDR2 FQNEAQ (reference sequence). CDR3 in DNA: TGTGCCAGCAGCCGCACAGATACGCAGTATTTT. Translated, it gives CASSRTDTQYF.

This clonotype was seen a handful of times. J is TRBJ2-3 and V is TRBV4-3; D unresolved. CDR3 length: 16 residues. V shed 0 bases and J shed 3 bases, with 13 bases lying between them. Per the germline V gene, CDR1 is LGHNA and CDR2 is YSLEER. The CDR3 nucleotides are TGCGCCAGCAGCCAAGAATCTTTGAGCGCGACAGATACGCAGTATTTT. It codes for CASSQESLSATDTQYF.

The gene calls are TRBV5-1 and TRBJ2-6; 12 nucleotides line up with TRBD2. With V trimmed by 4 bases and J by 3 bases, 5 bases remained unmatched. Germline V gives CDR1 SGHRS, CDR2 YFSETQ. This CDR3 comprises 17 residues. The CDR3 sequence: CASSRGLAGLGANVLTF. CDR3 bases: TGCGCCAGCAGCCGCGGACTAGCGGGACTTGGGGCCAACGTCCTGACTTTC.